These T cell receptor beta chains were read from a single sample in a study of tumor-infiltrating lymphocytes in primary liver carcinoma. One entry per CDR3 protein, called by TCRdb with MiXCR from the multiplex PCR reads. The sample has some 87,000 distinct CDR3 sequences; approximately 72% are singletons. The sequenced sample consisted of tumor-adjacent normal liver tissue. The receptors come from a man aged 40-49 years with primary liver carcinoma and hepatitis B virus infection. Both conserved end residues are part of each CDR3. The order of the fields is D gene, V gene, J gene, clone size, CDR3 protein, CDR3 DNA. D genes are given only for firm matches. Some rows have no size entry. The others give once, few or many, or a class for an expanded clone.

TRBD1	TRBV30	TRBJ1-1	few	CAWSVLGQGHTEAFF	TGTGCCTGGAGTGTACTAGGACAGGGCCACACTGAAGCTTTCTTT
NA	TRBV5-4	TRBJ1-6	many	CASNNVNSPLHF	TGTGCCAGCAACAACGTTAATTCACCCCTCCACTTT
NA	TRBV5-4	TRBJ2-5	many	CASSSTVPQETQYF	TGTGCCAGCAGCTCTACAGTCCCCCAAGAGACCCAGTACTTC
NA	TRBV5-1	TRBJ2-2	many	CASSLQGYTGELFF	TGCGCCAGCAGCTTACAGGGCTACACCGGGGAGCTGTTTTTT
TRBD1	TRBV4-1	TRBJ1-1	NA	CACSQHRGGDTEAFF	TGCGCCTGCAGCCAACACAGGGGGGGTGACACTGAGGCTTTCTTT
TRBD2	TRBV11-2	TRBJ2-1	NA	CASNSRPSGRINEQFF	TGCGCCAGCAACTCGCGCCCCAGCGGGAGGATCAATGAGCAGTTCTTC
NA	TRBV14	TRBJ2-2	NA	CASSQGEHGGELFF	TGTGCCAGCAGCCAAGGAGAGCATGGCGGGGAGCTGTTTTTT
NA	TRBV28	TRBJ1-5	NA	CASSPPRAEGNQPQHF	TGTGCCAGCAGTCCACCCCGCGCGGAAGGCAATCAGCCCCAGCATTTT
TRBD1	TRBV30	TRBJ2-5	many	CAWRGVGDRGDETQYF	TGTGCCTGGAGAGGTGTTGGGGACAGGGGAGATGAGACCCAGTACTTC
NA	TRBV4-1	TRBJ2-2	NA	CASSPRFWDTDTRELFF	TGCGCCAGCAGCCCGAGGTTCTGGGATACAGACACCAGGGAGCTGTTTTTT
NA	TRBV11-1	TRBJ2-2	NA	CASSFLSGRDYTGELLF	TGTGCCAGCAGTTTCCTTAGTGGGAGAGATTACACCGGGGAGCTGCTTTTT
NA	TRBV15	TRBJ2-5	NA	CATSRAGTETQYF	TGTGCCACCAGCAGAGCAGGGACAGAGACCCAGTACTTC
NA	TRBV11-2	TRBJ2-7	NA	CASCLTDTAYEQYF	TGTGCCAGCTGTTTAACTGACACTGCCTACGAGCAGTATTTC
NA	TRBV5-4	TRBJ2-3	many	CASSRGGGIGTTDTQYF	TGTGCCAGCAGCCGCGGAGGGGGGATCGGGACGACAGATACGCAGTATTTT
NA	TRBV11-2	TRBJ2-7	NA	CASSLTPGQIYERYF	TGTGCCAGCAGCCTAACACCTGGACAGATTTACGAGCGGTACTTC
TRBD2	TRBV6-6	TRBJ2-1	NA	CASTRLAGGPHEQFF	TGTGCCAGCACGAGACTAGCGGGAGGGCCACATGAGCAGTTCTTC
NA	TRBV6-6	TRBJ1-2	many	CASASPSGANYGYTF	TGTGCCAGCGCATCCCCGAGTGGAGCTAACTATGGCTACACCTTC
NA	TRBV6-1	TRBJ2-1	many	CASSGLGGDNEQFF	TGTGCCAGCAGTGGGCTCGGAGGGGACAATGAGCAGTTCTTC
NA	TRBV11-2	TRBJ1-2	NA	CTSSLPSANYGYTF	TGTACCAGCAGCTTACCATCAGCTAACTATGGCTACACCTTC
TRBD2	TRBV5-5	TRBJ2-2	NA	CASSRGLAGDSNTGEMFF	TGTGCCAGCAGCAGGGGACTAGCAGGAGACTCGAACACCGGGGAGATGTTTTTT
TRBD2	TRBV11-2	TRBJ2-3	NA	CPNSSGTSGRDTQYF	TGTCCCAACAGCTCCGGGACTAGCGGGAGGGATACGCAGTATTTT
TRBD1	TRBV5-1	TRBJ2-7	few	CASSSNPTGYNGDEQYF	TGCGCCAGCAGCTCCAACCCGACAGGGTATAACGGTGACGAGCAGTACTTC
NA	TRBV11-2	TRBJ2-1	NA	CASSPPRFYNDQFF	TGTGCCAGCAGCCCCCCTCGGTTCTACAATGATCAGTTCTTC
NA	TRBV11-2	TRBJ2-5	NA	CASSHILDQETQYF	TGTGCCAGCAGTCACATACTGGATCAAGAGACTCAGTACTTC
TRBD1	TRBV5-4	TRBJ1-1	NA	CASSFEAGTANTEAFF	TGTGCCAGCAGCTTTGAGGCTGGGACAGCGAACACTGAAGCTTTCTTT
TRBD1	TRBV6-5	TRBJ2-3	many	CASSNRQGDGTDTQYF	TGTGCCAGCAGTAACCGACAGGGGGATGGCACAGATACGCAGTATTTT
TRBD2	TRBV28	TRBJ2-1	NA	CSSSPRAGSYNEHFF	TGTTCCAGCAGTCCGCGAGCGGGAAGCTACAATGAGCACTTCTTC
NA	TRBV29-1	TRBJ1-3	NA	CSVQTEAGNTVYF	TGCAGCGTACAGACAGAGGCTGGAAACACCGTATATTTT
NA	TRBV28	TRBJ1-1	NA	CASVGSTGHGTEAFF	TGTGCCAGCGTCGGGTCCACAGGACACGGCACTGAAGCTTTCTTT
NA	TRBV6-5	TRBJ2-7	NA	CASSQSGSYEQHF	TGTGCCAGCAGCCAAAGTGGGAGCTACGAGCAGCACTTC
NA	TRBV4-1	TRBJ2-1	many	CASTAREQVVSEQFF	TGCGCCAGCACTGCCCGGGAACAGGTGGTGAGTGAGCAGTTCTTC
NA	TRBV12-3/TRBV12-4	TRBJ2-7	NA	CASSARVIYGQYF	TGTGCCAGTAGTGCCCGGGTGATCTACGGGCAGTACTTC
NA	TRBV4-1	TRBJ1-5	NA	CASSPSLSNQPKHF	TGCGCCAGCAGCCCCTCATTAAGCAATCAGCCCAAGCATTTC
NA	TRBV10-3	TRBJ2-6	NA	CAISESRGTAGAYVLTF	TGTGCCATCAGTGAGTCGAGGGGCACCGCTGGGGCCTACGTCCTGACTTTC
NA	TRBV7-9	TRBJ2-1	NA	CVSSLSSGRDVLTDKQFF	TGTGTCAGCAGCTTAAGCTCTGGCAGGGATGTCCTTACAGATAAGCAGTTCTTC
NA	TRBV12-3/TRBV12-4	TRBJ1-5	NA	CISSFGGAGNQPQHF	TGTATCAGCAGTTTTGGGGGAGCAGGCAATCAGCCCCAGCATTTT
TRBD1	TRBV5-1	TRBJ2-7	few	CASSPGTGAYEQYF	TGCGCCAGCAGCCCCGGGACAGGGGCCTACGAGCAGTACTTC
NA	TRBV13	TRBJ2-3	NA	CASSLTQGADTQCF	TGTGCCAGCAGCCTAACCCAGGGCGCAGATACGCAGTGTTTT
NA	TRBV4-2	TRBJ2-7	NA	CATSHDGARTYEQYF	TGTGCCACCAGCCACGACGGGGCCCGGACCTACGAGCAGTACTTC
TRBD2	TRBV5-6	TRBJ2-7	once	CASSRSGVSHEQYF	TGTGCCAGCAGCCGAAGCGGGGTTTCCCACGAACAGTACTTC
TRBD2	TRBV11-2	TRBJ2-3	NA	CVSSLLAGGEDMQYF	TGTGTCAGCAGCTTACTAGCGGGAGGAGAGGATATGCAGTATTTT
NA	TRBV28	TRBJ2-7	NA	CASSLPQGVIKQYF	TGTGCCAGCAGTCTCCCCCAGGGTGTCATAAAGCAGTACTTC
TRBD1	TRBV7-9	TRBJ2-2	few	CASSLRQGPTGELFF	TGTGCCAGCAGCCTGCGACAGGGCCCGACCGGGGAGCTGTTTTTT
NA	TRBV6-6	TRBJ1-2	NA	CARSYSGGNYGYTF	TGTGCCAGGAGTTACTCCGGGGGGAACTATGGCTACACCTTC
NA	TRBV11-1	TRBJ2-5	NA	CASTKISQETRYF	TGTGCCTCTACGAAGATAAGCCAAGAGACCCGGTACTTC
NA	TRBV11-1	TRBJ1-3	NA	CDSSFGSVSGNTIYF	TGTGACAGCAGCTTTGGGTCAGTCTCTGGAAACACCATATATTTT
TRBD2	TRBV28	TRBJ2-1	NA	CVSTKREESYSEQFF	TGTGTCAGCACCAAGCGGGAGGAATCCTACAGTGAGCAGTTCTTC
NA	TRBV11-2	TRBJ2-5	once	CASSLGALSRFQETQYF	TGTGCCAGCAGCTTAGGAGCCTTGTCCAGGTTTCAAGAGACCCAGTACTTC
NA	TRBV11-3	TRBJ2-1	NA	CTSSFRNGIYNEQFF	TGTACCAGCAGCTTTAGGAACGGCATCTACAATGAGCAGTTCTTC
TRBD2	TRBV7-9	TRBJ2-5	few	CASRHGGGDTQYF	TGTGCCAGCAGGCACGGGGGGGGTGACACCCAGTACTTC
NA	TRBV11-2	TRBJ2-2	NA	CASSPSMRVTGELFF	TGTGCCAGCAGCCCTAGCATGAGGGTAACCGGGGAGCTGTTTTTT
TRBD2	TRBV10-3	TRBJ2-5	NA	CAISESSSGGGWQETQNF	TGTGCCATCAGTGAGTCCTCTAGCGGGGGGGGATGGCAAGAGACCCAGAACTTC
TRBD2	TRBV28	TRBJ2-1	once	CASSSRAGGYNEQFF	TGCGCCAGCAGTTCGCGAGCGGGAGGCTACAATGAGCAGTTCTTC
NA	TRBV7-8	TRBJ1-5	NA	CASSLALTGLHPQHF	TGTGCCAGCAGCTTAGCGCTGACAGGATTACATCCCCAGCATTTT
NA	TRBV30	TRBJ1-1	NA	CACAPRDTEAFF	TGTGCCTGCGCCCCCAGGGACACTGAAGCTTTCTTT
TRBD2	TRBV6-2/TRBV6-3	TRBJ2-3	many	CASSYGREEYTDTQYF	TGTGCCAGCAGTTACGGGCGGGAGGAGTACACAGATACGCAGTATTTT
TRBD1	TRBV11-1	TRBJ2-7	NA	CTSSLGTDSNEQYF	TGTACCAGCAGCTTGGGGACAGACTCAAACGAGCAGTACTTC
NA	TRBV11-2	TRBJ2-7	NA	CAGSSWGFLSYEQYF	TGTGCCGGCAGCTCGTGGGGATTCCTATCCTACGAGCAGTACTTC
NA	TRBV6-6	TRBJ2-7	many	CASSYLDGSYEQYF	TGTGCCAGCAGTTACCTGGATGGCTCCTACGAGCAGTACTTC